This T cell receptor (beta chain) was obtained from a study of CD8 T cells in ankylosing spondylitis (dated by TCRdb to 2015 to 2018). Regarding the complete study: To find TCR variants linked to disease, the study profiled T cell receptor beta repertoires in ankylosing spondylitis patients and healthy donors. The whole study cohort included some 100 healthy donors and 20 to 30 ankylosing spondylitis patients. Samples of peripheral blood were taken, and for ankylosing spondylitis patients, synovial fluid was collected as well. The study at large found these results: Some TCR beta motif variants had previously been reported in synovial fluid and blood of reactive arthritis patients, which suggested common disease-initiation mechanisms. The disease-linked clones were reported as significantly enriched in matched synovial fluid samples from ankylosing spondylitis patients. Blood from ankylosing spondylitis patients appeared to be characterized by a TCR beta motif composed of under ten highly homologous amino acid variants. The disease-linked clones showed a CD8+ phenotype and occurred at relatively low frequencies in peripheral blood.

TCRdb names Illumina HiSeq 2500 as the instrument used. TCR beta libraries were prepared by quantitative 5'-RACE with molecular barcodes. Per the original workflow: To identify disease-linked TCR variants, a new computational method was used, one built on a probabilistic model of VDJ rearrangement. TCRdb trimmed public reads at Q25 via fastp, called clones via MiXCR and kept in-frame beta chains. Each CDR3 protein appears once, grouped with its most common genes and DNA. The V and J calls shown here were made by TCRdb, not taken from the authors' results. This sample comprises some 250,000 distinct CDR3 sequences, 20% to 30% of them detected only once. Around 0.58% of the sample lies in the top ten. Of note for this clonotype: Its antigen is still unknown. No much larger clonotype is one base removed from it; base qualities were not supplied.

Trimming removed 2 bases from V and 12 bases from J; the gene matches leave 5 bases unexplained. The germline V gene encodes CDR1 LGHDT and CDR2 YNNKEL (reference sequence). The CDR3 holds 13 amino acids from the cysteine to the phenylalanine. The DNA shown is the 39-base CDR3, in frame from base 1. The TCR comes from a male donor with ankylosing spondylitis or in good health (not recorded which). Recombination connected TRBV3-1 to TRBJ2-1; 9 bases in the middle match TRBD2. The sequenced sample was blood, either unsorted or a sorted T cell fraction (not recorded which). CDR3 protein: CASSQTSGSGQFF. The DNA sequence is given as TGTGCCAGCAGCCAAACTAGCGGGTCTGGGCAGTTCTTC.